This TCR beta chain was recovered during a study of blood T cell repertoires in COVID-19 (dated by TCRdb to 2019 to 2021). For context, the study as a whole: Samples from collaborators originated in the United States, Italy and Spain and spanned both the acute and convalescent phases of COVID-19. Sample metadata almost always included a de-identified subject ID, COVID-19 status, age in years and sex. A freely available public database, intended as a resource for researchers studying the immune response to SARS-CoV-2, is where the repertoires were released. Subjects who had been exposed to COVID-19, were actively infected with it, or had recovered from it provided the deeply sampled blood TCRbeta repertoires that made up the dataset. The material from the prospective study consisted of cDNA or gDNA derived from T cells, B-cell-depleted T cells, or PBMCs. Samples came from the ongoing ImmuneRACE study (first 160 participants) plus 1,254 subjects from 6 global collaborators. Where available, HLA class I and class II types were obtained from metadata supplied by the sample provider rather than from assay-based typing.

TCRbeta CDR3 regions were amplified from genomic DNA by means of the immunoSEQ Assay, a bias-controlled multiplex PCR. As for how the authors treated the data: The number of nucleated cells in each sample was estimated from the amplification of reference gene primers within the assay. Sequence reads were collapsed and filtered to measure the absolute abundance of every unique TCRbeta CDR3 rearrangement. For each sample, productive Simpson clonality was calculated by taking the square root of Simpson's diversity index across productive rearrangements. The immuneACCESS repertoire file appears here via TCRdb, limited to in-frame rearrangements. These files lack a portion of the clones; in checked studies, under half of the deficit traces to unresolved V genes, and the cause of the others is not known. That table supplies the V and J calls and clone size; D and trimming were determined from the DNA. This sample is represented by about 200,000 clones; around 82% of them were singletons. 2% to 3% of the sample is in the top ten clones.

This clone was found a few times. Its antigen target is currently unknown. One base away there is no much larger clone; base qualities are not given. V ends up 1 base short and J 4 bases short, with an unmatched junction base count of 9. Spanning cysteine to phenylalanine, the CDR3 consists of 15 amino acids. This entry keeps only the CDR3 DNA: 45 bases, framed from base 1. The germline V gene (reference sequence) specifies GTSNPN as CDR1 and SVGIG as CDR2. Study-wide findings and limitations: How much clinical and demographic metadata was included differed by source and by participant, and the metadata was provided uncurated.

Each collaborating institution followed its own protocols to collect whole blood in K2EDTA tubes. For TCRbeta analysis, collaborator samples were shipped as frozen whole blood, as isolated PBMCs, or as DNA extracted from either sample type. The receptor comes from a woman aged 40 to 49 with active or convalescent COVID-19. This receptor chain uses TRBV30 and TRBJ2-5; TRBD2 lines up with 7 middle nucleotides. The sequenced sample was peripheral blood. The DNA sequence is TGTGCCTGGAGTGGAGGGAGGGCCATGGGAGAGACCCAGTACTTC. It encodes CAWSGGRAMGETQYF.